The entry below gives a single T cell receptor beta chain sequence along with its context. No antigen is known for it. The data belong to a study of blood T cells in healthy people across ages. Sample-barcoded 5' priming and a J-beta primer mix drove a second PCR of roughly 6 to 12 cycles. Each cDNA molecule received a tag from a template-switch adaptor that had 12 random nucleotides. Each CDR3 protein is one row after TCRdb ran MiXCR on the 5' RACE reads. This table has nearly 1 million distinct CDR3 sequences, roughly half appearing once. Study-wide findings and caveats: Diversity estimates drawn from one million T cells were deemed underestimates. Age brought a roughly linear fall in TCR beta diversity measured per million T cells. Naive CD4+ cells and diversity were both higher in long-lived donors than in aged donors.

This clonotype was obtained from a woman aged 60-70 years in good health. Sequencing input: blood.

The CDR3 DNA sequence: TGTGCCAGCGGGGACAGGGAAGAATACGAGCAGTACTTC. Translating it yields CASGDREEYEQYF. The chain carries TRBV28 and TRBJ2-7; 9 positions agree with TRBD1. With V trimmed by 8 bases and J by 4 bases, 6 bases remained unmatched. Germline CDR1 MDHEN, CDR2 SYDVKM. The CDR3 has 13 residues.